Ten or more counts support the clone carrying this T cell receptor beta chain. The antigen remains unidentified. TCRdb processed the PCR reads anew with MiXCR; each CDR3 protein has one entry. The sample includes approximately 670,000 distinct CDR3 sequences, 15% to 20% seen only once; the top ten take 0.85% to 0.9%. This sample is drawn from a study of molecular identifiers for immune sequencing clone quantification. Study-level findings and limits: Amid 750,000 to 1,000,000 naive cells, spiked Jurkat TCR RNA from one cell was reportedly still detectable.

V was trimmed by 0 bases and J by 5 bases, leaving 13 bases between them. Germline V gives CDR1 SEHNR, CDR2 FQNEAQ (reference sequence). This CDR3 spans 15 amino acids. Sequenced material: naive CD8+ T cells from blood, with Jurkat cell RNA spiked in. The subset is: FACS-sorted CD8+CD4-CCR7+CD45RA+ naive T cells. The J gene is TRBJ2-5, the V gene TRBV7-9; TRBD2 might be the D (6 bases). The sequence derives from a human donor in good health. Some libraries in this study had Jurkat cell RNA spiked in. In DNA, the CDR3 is TGTGCCAGCAGCTTAGCGGTCGGGAGCGGGGAGACCCAGTACTTC. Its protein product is CASSLAVGSGETQYF.